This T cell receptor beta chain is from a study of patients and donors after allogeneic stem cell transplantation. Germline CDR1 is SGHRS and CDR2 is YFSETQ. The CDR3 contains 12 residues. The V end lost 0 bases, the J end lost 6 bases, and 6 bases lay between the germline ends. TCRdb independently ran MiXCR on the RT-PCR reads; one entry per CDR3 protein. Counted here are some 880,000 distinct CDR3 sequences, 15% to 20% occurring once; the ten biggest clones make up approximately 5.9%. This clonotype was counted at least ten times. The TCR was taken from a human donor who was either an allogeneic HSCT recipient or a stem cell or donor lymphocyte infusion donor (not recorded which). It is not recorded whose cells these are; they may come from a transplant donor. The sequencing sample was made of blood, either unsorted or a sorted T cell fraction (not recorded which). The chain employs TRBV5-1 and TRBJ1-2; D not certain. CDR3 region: CASSLAGDGYTF. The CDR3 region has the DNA TGCGCCAGCAGCTTGGCCGGGGATGGCTACACCTTC.